The sequence of this TCR beta chain was determined in a study of T-cell reconstitution after alpha-beta-depleted transplantation in children. General study points: Expanded graft clones, several hundred of them, were reportedly the source of alpha-beta T cells about two months after transplant. Newly produced T cells mostly provided counts and TCRbeta diversity after one year, as hyperexpanded clones declined.

This clonotype has ten or more counts. Antigen specificity is unknown. TCRbeta library preparation incorporated unique molecular identifiers. From the PCR reads, TCRdb called clonotypes with MiXCR, one entry per CDR3 protein. The table shows almost 500,000 distinct CDR3 sequences, with 10% occurring only once. V was pared by 5 bases and J by 9 bases, with 17 bases between. Per germline, CDR1 MDHEN and CDR2 SYDVKM. CDR3 length: 15 amino acids. The sequencing here drew on PBMCs, taken before TCRalphabeta/CD19-depleted stem cell transplant. The chain is built from TRBV28 and TRBJ1-6; perhaps TRBD1 as D (5 bases). The sequence derives from a child aged 2 to 15 with inherited bone marrow failure, due to receive a stem cell transplant. The CDR3 nucleotides read TGTGCCAGCAGTCAGCCGGGCCGTGGGGGTTCACCCCTCCACTTT. Protein sequence: CASSQPGRGGSPLHF.